This T cell receptor beta chain came from a study of T cells in Graves' hyperthyroidism and ophthalmopathy. About the study: Peripheral blood was collected at initial diagnosis, before any treatment. Study findings and constraints: Most expanded thyroid clonotypes above 0.001 recurred in blood.

This clonotype was detected ten times or more. What it recognizes is unknown. The germline V gene encodes CDR1 DFQATT and CDR2 SNEGSKA (reference sequence). J lost 6 bases, V lost 5 bases, and 13 bases had no gene match. The CDR3 extends over 16 amino acids. Clinical symptoms, serum thyroxine, TRAb, thyroid ultrasound and orbital computed tomography established diagnosis. TCR beta CDR3 region amplification was performed from RNA transcripts. A set of HTBI primers served as the primers for a first-round RT-PCR of the TCR CDR3. TCRdb reanalysed the multiplex PCR reads using MiXCR and keeps one entry per CDR3 protein. In the table there are about 200,000 distinct CDR3 sequences, about 17% of which are singletons.

This sequence joins TRBV20-1 and TRBJ2-7; 13 positions agree with TRBD2. Input material: blood. This TCR was sampled from a woman aged 45-65 years with Graves' hyperthyroidism. The DNA for the CDR3 is TGCAGTGCTTGGGGGGGACTAGCGGGATGGACGGGCGAGCAGTACTTC. This translates into CSAWGGLAGWTGEQYF.